This TCR beta chain originates from a study of identical twins. The CDR3 sequence is 16 residues long. J was trimmed by 6 bases and V by 1 base; bases with no gene match: 5. From germline, CDR1 is LGHNA and CDR2 YNFKEQ. Details on this clonotype: What it recognizes is unknown. In this CDR3 the conserved last residue, phenylalanine or tryptophan, is missing, so a read error is likely.

Unique molecular identifiers were in the cDNA, with template-switch universal primer binding. TCRdb reprocessed the 5' RACE reads via MiXCR and lists one record per CDR3 protein. The sample has roughly 1,500,000 distinct CDR3 sequences; less than 35% are singletons. Study outcomes and limitations: Out-of-frame beta chain sequences displayed weaker excess sharing between twins. Insertion counts were lower in abundant cord blood beta clonotypes, a trend that memory repertoires did not show. Out-of-frame alpha sequences shared between twins exhibited an excess of low generation probability.

The TCR comes from a newborn girl in good health. The sample consisted of cord blood. The V call is TRBV4-2, the J call TRBJ1-4, with 10 bases lining up with TRBD1. CDR3 bases: TGTGCCAGCAGCCAAGTGGACGGGACAGGGGATGAAAAACTGTTTTAT. It encodes CASSQVDGTGDEKLFY.